This entry concerns a single T cell receptor (beta chain). These data belong to a study of CD8+CD57+ T cells in acquired aplastic anemia. The patients chosen for sequencing had shown expansion of CD8+CD57+ cells (detected by flow cytometry). The V and J ends lost 4 bases and 6 bases, in that order; junction bases with no gene match: 7. The CDR3 sequence is 14 residues long. The V gene's germline CDR1 is ENHRY and CDR2 SYGVKD. Genomic DNA, the template, was used for profiling of the TCR beta VDJ and CDR3. TCRdb reanalysed the reads using MiXCR and keeps one entry per CDR3 protein. The data hold roughly 500,000 distinct CDR3 sequences, with roughly a third observed a single time.

The receptor comes from a human donor with aplastic anemia. Sequenced: sorted CD4+, CD8+, or CD8+CD57+ T cells (not recorded which) from PBMCs. This chain uses TRBV10-3 with TRBJ2-7, with TRBD1 matching over 9 bases. CDR3 bases: TGTGCCATCAGTGCACAGGGGGCTGCTAGCGAGCAGTACTTC. It codes for CAISAQGAASEQYF.